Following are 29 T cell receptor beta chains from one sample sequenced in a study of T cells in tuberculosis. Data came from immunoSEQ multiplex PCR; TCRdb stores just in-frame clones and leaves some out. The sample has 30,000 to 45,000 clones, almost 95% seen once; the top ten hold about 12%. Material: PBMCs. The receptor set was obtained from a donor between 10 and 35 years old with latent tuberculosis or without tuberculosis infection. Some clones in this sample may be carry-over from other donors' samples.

This CDR3 reads CASSLQGYEQYF. The CDR3 region has the DNA TGTGCCAGCAGCTTACAGGGATACGAGCAGTACTTC. This chain joins TRBV27 and TRBJ2-7, with D possibly matching TRBD1 (6 bases). Deletions cut 6 bases from V and 4 bases from J, with 10 bases between. The CDR3 sequence is 12 residues long. Germline values: CDR1 MNHEY, CDR2 SMNVEV (reference sequence).

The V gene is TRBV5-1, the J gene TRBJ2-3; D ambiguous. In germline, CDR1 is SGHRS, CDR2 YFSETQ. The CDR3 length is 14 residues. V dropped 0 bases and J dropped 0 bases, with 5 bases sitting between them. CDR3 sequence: CASSLGASTDTQYF. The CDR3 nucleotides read TGCGCCAGCAGCTTGGGAGCTAGCACAGATACGCAGTATTTT.

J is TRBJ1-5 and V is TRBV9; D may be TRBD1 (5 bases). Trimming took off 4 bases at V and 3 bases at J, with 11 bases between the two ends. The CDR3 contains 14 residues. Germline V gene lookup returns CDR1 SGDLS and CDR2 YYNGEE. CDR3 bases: TGTGCCAGCAGCTCCGACAGCTCCAATCAGCCCCAGCATTTT. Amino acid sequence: CASSSDSSNQPQHF.

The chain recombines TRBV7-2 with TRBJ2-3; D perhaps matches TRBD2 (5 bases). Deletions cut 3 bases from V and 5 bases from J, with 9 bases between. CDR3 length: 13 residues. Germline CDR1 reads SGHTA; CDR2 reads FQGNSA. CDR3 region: CASSFLARDTQYF. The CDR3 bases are TGTGCCAGCAGCTTCCTAGCCCGAGATACGCAGTATTTT.

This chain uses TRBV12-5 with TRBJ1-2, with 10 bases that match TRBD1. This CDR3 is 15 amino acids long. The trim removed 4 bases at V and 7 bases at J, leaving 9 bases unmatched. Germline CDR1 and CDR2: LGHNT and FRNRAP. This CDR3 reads CASGSPPGQGSGYTF. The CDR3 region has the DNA TGTGCTAGTGGTTCTCCTCCGGGACAGGGGAGTGGCTACACCTTC.

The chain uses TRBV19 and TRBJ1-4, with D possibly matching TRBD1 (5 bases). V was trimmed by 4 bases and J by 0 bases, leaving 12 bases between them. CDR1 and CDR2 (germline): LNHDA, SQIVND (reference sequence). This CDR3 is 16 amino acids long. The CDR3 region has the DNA TGTGCCAGTAGTACCCTGGACACCCCAACTAATGAAAAACTGTTTTTT. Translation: CASSTLDTPTNEKLFF.

The CDR3 sequence: CASSPLGGTEAFF. The DNA of the CDR3 is TGTGCCAGTAGTCCCCTGGGGGGCACTGAAGCTTTCTTT. V and J are TRBV19 and TRBJ1-1; TRBD1 is a possible D gene (5 bases). CDR1 and CDR2 (germline): LNHDA, SQIVND (reference sequence). Deletions cut 5 bases from V and 4 bases from J, with 11 bases between. The CDR3 covers 13 residues. Drawing the rest from reference TRBV19 and TRBJ1-1, the complete variable domain is DGGITQSPKYLFRKEGQNVTLSCEQNLNHDAMYWYRQDPGQGLRLIYYSQIVNDFQKGDIAEGYSVSREKKESFPLTVTSAQKNPTAFYLCASSPLGGTEAFFGQGTRLTVV.

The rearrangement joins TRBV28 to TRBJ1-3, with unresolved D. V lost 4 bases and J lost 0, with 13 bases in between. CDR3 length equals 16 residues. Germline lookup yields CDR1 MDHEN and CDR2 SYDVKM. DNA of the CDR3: TGTGCCAGCAGTTCCCAGAGGGTAAGCTCTGGAAACACCATATATTTT. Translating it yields CASSSQRVSSGNTIYF.

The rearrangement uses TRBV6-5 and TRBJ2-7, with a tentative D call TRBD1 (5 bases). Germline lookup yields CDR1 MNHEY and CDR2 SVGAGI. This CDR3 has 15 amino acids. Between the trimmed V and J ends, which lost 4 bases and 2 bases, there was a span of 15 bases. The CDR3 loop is CASSSHRLLAYEQYF. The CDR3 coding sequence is TGTGCCAGCAGTTCACACAGGCTTCTGGCCTACGAGCAGTACTTC.

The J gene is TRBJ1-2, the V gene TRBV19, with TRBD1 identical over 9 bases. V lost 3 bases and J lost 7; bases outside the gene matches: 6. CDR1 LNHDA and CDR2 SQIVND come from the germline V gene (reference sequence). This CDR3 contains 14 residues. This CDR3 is CASSIIDRGSGYTF. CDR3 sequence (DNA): TGTGCCAGTAGTATCATAGACAGGGGGTCTGGCTACACCTTC.

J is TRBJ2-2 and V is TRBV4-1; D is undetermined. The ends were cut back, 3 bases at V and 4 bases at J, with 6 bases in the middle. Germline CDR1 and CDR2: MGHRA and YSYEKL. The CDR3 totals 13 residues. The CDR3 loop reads CASSHRSTGELFF. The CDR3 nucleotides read TGCGCCAGCAGCCATCGGTCCACCGGGGAGCTGTTTTTT.

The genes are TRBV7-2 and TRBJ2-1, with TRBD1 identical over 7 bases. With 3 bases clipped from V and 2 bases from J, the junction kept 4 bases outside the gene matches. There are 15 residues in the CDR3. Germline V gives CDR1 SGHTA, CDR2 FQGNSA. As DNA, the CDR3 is TGTGCCAGCAGCTTGGGACAGTTGACCTACAATGAGCAGTTCTTC. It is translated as CASSLGQLTYNEQFF.

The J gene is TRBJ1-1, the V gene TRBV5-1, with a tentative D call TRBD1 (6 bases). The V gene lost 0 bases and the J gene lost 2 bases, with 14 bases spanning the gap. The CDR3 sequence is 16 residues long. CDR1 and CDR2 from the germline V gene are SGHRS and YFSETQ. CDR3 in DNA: TGCGCCAGCAGCTTGGCCCCGACAGGAATTAACACTGAAGCTTTCTTT. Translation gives CASSLAPTGINTEAFF.

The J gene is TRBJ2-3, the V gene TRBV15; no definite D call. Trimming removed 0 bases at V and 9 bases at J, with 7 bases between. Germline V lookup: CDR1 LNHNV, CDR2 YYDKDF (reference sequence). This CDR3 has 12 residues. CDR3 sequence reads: CATSRDIGTQYF. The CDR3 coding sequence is TGTGCCACCAGCAGAGATATCGGGACGCAGTATTTT.

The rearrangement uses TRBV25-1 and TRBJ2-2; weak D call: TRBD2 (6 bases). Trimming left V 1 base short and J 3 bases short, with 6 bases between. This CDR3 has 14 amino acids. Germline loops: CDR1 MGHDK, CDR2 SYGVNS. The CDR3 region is CASSESGDTGELFF. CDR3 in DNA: TGTGCCAGCAGTGAATCGGGGGACACCGGGGAGCTGTTTTTT.

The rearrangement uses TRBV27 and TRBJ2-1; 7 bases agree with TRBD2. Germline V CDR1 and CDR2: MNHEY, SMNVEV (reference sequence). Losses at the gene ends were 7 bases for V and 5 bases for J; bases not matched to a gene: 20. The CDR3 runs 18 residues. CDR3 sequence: CASNLRSPGSRGDNEQFF. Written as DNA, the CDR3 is TGTGCCAGCAACCTTCGAAGTCCCGGGTCCCGGGGGGACAATGAGCAGTTCTTC.

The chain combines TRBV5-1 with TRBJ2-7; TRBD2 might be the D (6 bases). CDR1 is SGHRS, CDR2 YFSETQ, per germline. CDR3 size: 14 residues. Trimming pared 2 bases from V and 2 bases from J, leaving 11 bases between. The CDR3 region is CASSLTGVAYEQYF. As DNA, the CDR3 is TGCGCCAGCAGCTTAACGGGGGTGGCCTACGAGCAGTACTTC.

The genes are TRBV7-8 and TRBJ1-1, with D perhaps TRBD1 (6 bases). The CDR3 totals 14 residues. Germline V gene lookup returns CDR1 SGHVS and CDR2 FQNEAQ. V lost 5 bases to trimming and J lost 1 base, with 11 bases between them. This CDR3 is CASSPRGANTEAFF. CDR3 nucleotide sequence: TGTGCCAGCAGCCCCCGGGGGGCGAACACTGAAGCTTTCTTT.

Written as DNA, the CDR3 is TGCGCCAGCAGCCAAGCAGGGGGCGGGGAAGAGACCCAGTACTTC. Translated, it gives CASSQAGGGEETQYF. The genes are TRBV4-1 and TRBJ2-5; 8 bases are shared with TRBD1. V shed 1 base, J shed 3 bases, and the junction held 4 bases outside the gene matches. Germline lookup yields CDR1 MGHRA and CDR2 YSYEKL. CDR3 length: 15 residues.

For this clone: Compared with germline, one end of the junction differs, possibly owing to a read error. Here the CDR3 DNA reads TGTGCCAGTAGCTTGATCGTCGGGGAGCTGTTTTTT. Translating it yields CASSLIVGELFF. The V gene is TRBV5-4, the J gene TRBJ2-2; D unresolved. CDR1 is SGHNT and CDR2 is YYREEE in the germline V gene (reference sequence). The CDR3 consists of 12 residues.

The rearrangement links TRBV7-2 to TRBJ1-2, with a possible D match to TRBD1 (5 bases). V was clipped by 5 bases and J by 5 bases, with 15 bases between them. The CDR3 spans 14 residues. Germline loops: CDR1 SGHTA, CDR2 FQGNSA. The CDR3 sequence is CASSPSSRAYGYTF. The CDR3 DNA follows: TGTGCCAGCAGCCCCTCCTCCAGGGCTTATGGCTACACCTTC.

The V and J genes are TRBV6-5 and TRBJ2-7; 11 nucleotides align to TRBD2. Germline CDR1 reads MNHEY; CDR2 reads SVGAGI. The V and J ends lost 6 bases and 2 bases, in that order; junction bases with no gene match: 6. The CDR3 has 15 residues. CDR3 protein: CASRLGTSGTYEQYV. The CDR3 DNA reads TGTGCCAGCAGACTAGGGACTAGCGGAACCTACGAGCAGTACGTC.

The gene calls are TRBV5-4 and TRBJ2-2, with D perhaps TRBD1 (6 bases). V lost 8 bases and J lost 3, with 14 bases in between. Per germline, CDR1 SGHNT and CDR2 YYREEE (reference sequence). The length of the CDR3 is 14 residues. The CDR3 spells CASSRDTDTGELFF. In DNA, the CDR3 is TGTGCCAGTAGCCGGGACACCGACACCGGGGAGCTGTTTTTT.

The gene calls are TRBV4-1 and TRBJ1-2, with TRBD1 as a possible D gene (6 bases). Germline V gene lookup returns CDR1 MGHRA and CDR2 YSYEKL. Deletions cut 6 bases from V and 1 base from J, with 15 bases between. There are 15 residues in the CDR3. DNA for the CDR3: TGCGCCAGCAGTCCTGACAGGACCAGTAACTATGGCTACACCTTC. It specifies CASSPDRTSNYGYTF.

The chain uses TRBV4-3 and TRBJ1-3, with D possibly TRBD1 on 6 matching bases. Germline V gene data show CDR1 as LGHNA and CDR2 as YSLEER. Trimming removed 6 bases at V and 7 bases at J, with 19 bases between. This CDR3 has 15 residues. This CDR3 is CASSPRYGGGNTIYF. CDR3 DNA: TGCGCCAGCAGTCCAAGATATGGGGGCGGGAACACCATATATTTT.

The CDR3 reads CASSPGVSSGNTIYF. The CDR3 DNA reads as TGCGCCAGCAGCCCTGGAGTGAGCTCTGGAAACACCATATATTTT. The V gene is TRBV5-1, the J gene TRBJ1-3, with unresolved D. The length of the CDR3 is 15 residues. CDR1 and CDR2 from the germline V gene are SGHRS and YFSETQ. Trimming took 4 bases from V and 0 from J, leaving 11 bases between them.

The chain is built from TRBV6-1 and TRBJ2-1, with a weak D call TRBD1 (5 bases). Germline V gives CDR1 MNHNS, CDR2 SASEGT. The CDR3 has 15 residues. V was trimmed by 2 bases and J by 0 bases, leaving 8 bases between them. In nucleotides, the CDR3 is TGTGCCAGCAGTGAAATGACAGACTCCTACAATGAGCAGTTCTTC. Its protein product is CASSEMTDSYNEQFF.

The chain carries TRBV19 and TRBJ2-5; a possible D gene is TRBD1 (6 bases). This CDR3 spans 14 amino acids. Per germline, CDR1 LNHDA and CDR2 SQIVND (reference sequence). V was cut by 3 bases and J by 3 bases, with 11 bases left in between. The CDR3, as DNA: TGTGCCAGTAGTATTAACCGGGACAAAGAGACCCAGTACTTC. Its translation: CASSINRDKETQYF.

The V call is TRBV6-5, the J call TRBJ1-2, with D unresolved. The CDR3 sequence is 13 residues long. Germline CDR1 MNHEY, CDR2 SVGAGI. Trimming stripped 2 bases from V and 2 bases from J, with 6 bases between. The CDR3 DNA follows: TGTGCCAGCAGTTACGGCCGCAACTATGGCTACACCTTC. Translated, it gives CASSYGRNYGYTF.